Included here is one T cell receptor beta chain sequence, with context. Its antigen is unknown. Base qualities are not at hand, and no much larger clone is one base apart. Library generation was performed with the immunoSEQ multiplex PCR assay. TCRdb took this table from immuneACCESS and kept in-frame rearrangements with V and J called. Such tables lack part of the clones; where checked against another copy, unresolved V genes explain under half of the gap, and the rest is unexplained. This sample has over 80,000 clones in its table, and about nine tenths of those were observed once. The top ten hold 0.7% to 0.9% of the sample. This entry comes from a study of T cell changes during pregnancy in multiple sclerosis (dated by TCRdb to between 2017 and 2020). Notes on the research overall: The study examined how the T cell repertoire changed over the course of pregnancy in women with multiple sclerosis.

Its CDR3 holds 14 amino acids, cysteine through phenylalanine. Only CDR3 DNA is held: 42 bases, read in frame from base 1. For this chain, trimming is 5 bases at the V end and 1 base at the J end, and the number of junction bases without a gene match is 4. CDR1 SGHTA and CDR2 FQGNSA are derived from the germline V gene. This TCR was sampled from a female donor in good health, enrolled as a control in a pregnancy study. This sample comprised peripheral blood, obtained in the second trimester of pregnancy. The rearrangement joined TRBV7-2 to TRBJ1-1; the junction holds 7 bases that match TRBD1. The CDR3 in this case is CASSQQGGNTEAFF. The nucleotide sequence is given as TGTGCCAGCAGCCAGCAGGGGGGGAACACTGAAGCTTTCTTT.